The 14 T cell receptor beta chains in this list originate from one sample, sequenced in a study of T cell responses to AZD1222 COVID-19 vaccine. Measured with immunoSEQ multiplex PCR; TCRdb has only the in-frame clones, and not every one. The data show 100,000 to 150,000 clones, with 87% seen just once and around 9.3% held by the top ten. The material was peripheral blood, obtained on day 0 of AZD1222 vaccination. Receptor source: an adult in good health.

This clone was recorded a few times. The chain couples TRBV7-9 to TRBJ1-4; possible D gene TRBD1, 5 bases. Trimming removed 3 bases at V and 3 bases at J, with 14 bases between. Germline assignment: CDR1 SEHNR and CDR2 FQNEAQ (reference sequence). The CDR3 covers 16 residues. The CDR3 DNA reads as TGTGCCAGCAGCTTCCCTCAGGGTTTCGCTAATGAAAAACTGTTTTTT. Protein product: CASSFPQGFANEKLFF.

The chain has TRBV6-1 and TRBJ1-3; D unclear. This CDR3 comprises 14 residues. V lost 2 bases, J lost 7 bases, and 12 bases lay in between. Looked up from germline, CDR1 is MNHNS and CDR2 is SASEGT. The CDR3 loop reads CASSESEGLNTIYF. The CDR3 nucleotides are TGTGCCAGCAGTGAATCGGAGGGCCTGAACACCATATATTTT.

This clone was detected only once. J is TRBJ1-4 and V is TRBV19; tentatively, D is TRBD1 (5 bases). In germline, CDR1 is LNHDA, CDR2 SQIVND (reference sequence). The CDR3 sequence is 14 residues long. V gave up 6 bases and J gave up 5 bases, with 13 bases separating them. CDR3 sequence: CASSPGRQNEKLFF. The CDR3, as DNA: TGTGCCAGTAGCCCGGGACGGCAAAATGAAAAACTGTTTTTT.

The chain is built from TRBV9 and TRBJ2-1; 12 bases match TRBD2. The J segment lost 10 bases and the V segment lost 4 bases, leaving 9 bases of the junction unmatched. This CDR3 is built from 15 residues. Germline loops: CDR1 SGDLS, CDR2 YYNGEE. The DNA for the CDR3 is TGTGCCAGCAGCTTTACTAGCGGGGGGCCCCCCGAGCAGTTCTTC. It is translated as CASSFTSGGPPEQFF.

The J gene is TRBJ2-7, the V gene TRBV4-1; D uncertain. Trimming removed 0 bases from V and 0 bases from J, with 6 bases in between. The CDR3 is 14 residues long. CDR1 and CDR2 from the germline V gene are MGHRA and YSYEKL. The CDR3 DNA reads as TGCGCCAGCAGCCAAGACGACACCTCCTACGAGCAGTACTTC. Encoded protein: CASSQDDTSYEQYF.

V gene TRBV5-6 combines with J gene TRBJ2-7, with 8 bases identical to TRBD2. The junction had 7 bases not matched to a gene; V was cut back by 2 bases and J by 3 bases. The CDR3 spans 15 residues. Germline V lookup: CDR1 SGHDT, CDR2 YYEEEE. In nucleotides, the CDR3 is TGTGCCAGCAGCTTATTAACTAGCGGAATCTACGAGCAGTACTTC. Residues: CASSLLTSGIYEQYF. The full variable domain, in which reference TRBV5-6 and TRBJ2-7 provide the parts outside the CDR3, is DAGVTQSPTHLIKTRGQQVTLRCSPKSGHDTVSWYQQALGQGPQFIFQYYEEEERQRGNFPDRFSGHQFPNYSSELNVNALLLGDSALYLCASSLLTSGIYEQYFGPGTRLTVT.

The chain recombines TRBV23-1 with TRBJ2-7; no reliable D call. TRBV23-1 carries the ORF label, with uncertain function. The CDR3 sequence is 15 residues long. V lost 5 bases, J lost 4 bases, and 18 bases lay in between. The CDR3 DNA reads TGCGCCAGCAGTGATGGCCGCAAATTACGTTACGAGCAGTACTTC. Residues: CASSDGRKLRYEQYF.

The rearrangement uses TRBV2 and TRBJ2-3, with TRBD2 matching over 12 bases. CDR3 length: 13 residues. Trimming at V came to 8 bases and at J to 5 bases, leaving 2 bases not matched to a gene. Germline CDR1 reads SNHLY; CDR2 reads FYNNEI. The CDR3 reads CASLAGGRDTQYF. The CDR3 DNA reads as TGTGCCAGCCTAGCGGGAGGGCGAGATACGCAGTATTTT.

J is TRBJ2-6 and V is TRBV5-3, with 8 bases lining up with TRBD1. TRBV5-3 is treated as an ORF (open reading frame) with a function not yet certain. Trimming took 3 bases from V and 1 from J; bases not matched to a gene: 6. This CDR3 is 17 amino acids long. CDR3 region: CARSCDRGGSGANVLTF. The CDR3 DNA is TGTGCCAGAAGCTGCGACAGGGGAGGATCTGGGGCCAACGTCCTGACTTTC.

CDR3 protein: CASSQAGGGAVTQYF. DNA of the CDR3: TGCGCCAGCAGCCAGGCGGGCGGGGGGGCCGTTACGCAGTATTTT. The rearrangement links TRBV4-1 to TRBJ2-3; the match to TRBD2 covers 9 bases. With 3 bases clipped from V and 8 bases from J, the junction kept 9 bases outside the gene matches. Germline CDR1 MGHRA, CDR2 YSYEKL. The CDR3 length is 15 residues.

This clone was counted once. This chain connects TRBV9 to TRBJ2-1; TRBD2 agrees at 9 bases. Per germline, CDR1 SGDLS and CDR2 YYNGEE. The ends lost 2 bases at V and 7 bases at J; junction bases unmatched: 10. CDR3 length equals 16 residues. CDR3 nucleotides: TGTGCCAGCAGCGTTACTAGCGGGTTTAGAGAGAATGAGCAGTTCTTC. Residues: CASSVTSGFRENEQFF.

The V call is TRBV6-5, the J call TRBJ2-7; D not resolved. The germline gives CDR1 MNHEY, CDR2 SVGAGI. V was trimmed by 3 bases and J by 2 bases, leaving 17 bases between them. The CDR3 has 16 amino acids. The CDR3, as DNA: TGTGCCAGCAGTTATTGGGTGGGCACCGATACCTACGAGCAGTACTTC. Protein sequence: CASSYWVGTDTYEQYF.

The chain carries TRBV5-4 and TRBJ2-7; D may be TRBD1 (6 bases). Trimming pared 5 bases from V and 2 bases from J, leaving 20 bases between. The CDR3 consists of 16 residues. The germline V gene has CDR1 SGHNT and CDR2 YYREEE (reference sequence). The CDR3 DNA reads TGTGCCAGCAGTTCCGGGACAACTCAACTCCCCTACGAGCAGTACTTC. Protein: CASSSGTTQLPYEQYF.

There are a few counts of this clone. The V gene is TRBV7-9, the J gene TRBJ2-7, with D maybe TRBD2 (5 bases). Germline lookup yields CDR1 SEHNR and CDR2 FQNEAQ (reference sequence). The CDR3 covers 16 residues. V lost 2 bases and J 0 bases, leaving 14 bases between the germline ends. CDR3 bases: TGTGCCAGCAGCTTAAGTCTAGCATATGGCTCCTACGAGCAGTACTTC. Its translation: CASSLSLAYGSYEQYF.